One sample yielded the 4 T cell receptor beta chains listed below, sequenced in a study of T-cell memory formation after mild COVID-19. TCRdb recomputed calls from the 5' RACE reads with MiXCR, one row per CDR3 protein. The sample records approximately 300,000 distinct CDR3 sequences, approximately 8.4% being singletons. Sequenced sample: PBMCs or a T cell subset sorted from them (not recorded which). The receptor set was obtained from a man between 18 and 35 years old who had mild COVID-19 (a few samples of this study predate the infection). Cell type and time point are not known.

This clonotype was seen a handful of times. The chain uses TRBV10-2 and TRBJ2-7, with 7 bases that match TRBD1. Unmatched junction bases numbered 6, after V lost 3 bases and J lost 4 bases. The CDR3 is made up of 14 amino acids. Germline loops: CDR1 WSHSY, CDR2 SAAADI. This chain's CDR3 is CASSDPTGLYEQYF. The DNA for the CDR3 is TGCGCCAGCAGTGACCCGACAGGGTTGTACGAGCAGTACTTC.

This chain links TRBV4-1 with TRBJ2-1; the match to TRBD2 covers 7 bases. CDR3 length: 17 residues. Germline V gene lookup returns CDR1 MGHRA and CDR2 YSYEKL. Trimming cost V 2 bases and J 0 bases; bases outside gene matches: 7. CDR3 amino acids: CASSQPLAASSYNEQFF. CDR3 in DNA: TGCGCCAGCAGCCAACCTCTAGCGGCCAGCTCCTACAATGAGCAGTTCTTC.

This rearrangement joins TRBV6-1 to TRBJ2-3, with D possibly called TRBD1 or TRBD2 (5 bases each). This CDR3 is built from 14 residues. Germline V gene lookup returns CDR1 MNHNS and CDR2 SASEGT. V lost 6 bases and J 2 bases, leaving 12 bases between the germline ends. The CDR3 DNA reads TGTGCCAGCAGCAGGGACCCATACACAGATACGCAGTATTTT. It encodes CASSRDPYTDTQYF.

The V gene is TRBV7-9, the J gene TRBJ2-7; no clear D gene. V was shortened by 1 base and J by 3 bases, with 13 bases between the two germline ends. CDR3 length: 15 amino acids. Looked up from germline, CDR1 is SEHNR and CDR2 is FQNEAQ (reference sequence). CDR3 coding DNA: TGTGCCAGCAGCTTAGGTTCGACTGGGAACTACGAGCAGTACTTC. Translating it yields CASSLGSTGNYEQYF.